The T cell receptor (beta chain) described here comes from a study of radiation and T cells in renal cell carcinoma. Time point reported: blood 4 weeks post-SBRT, at nephrectomy. Indicated treatment: 15 Gy SBRT to primary tumor, nephrectomy 4 weeks later. The data were produced by immunoSEQ multiplex PCR, yet TCRdb's version contains in-frame clones alone and is incomplete. There are 60,000 or so clones in the sample; around 80% occur only once, and approximately 6.6% lies in the top ten. Trimming removed 5 bases at V and 8 bases at J, with 15 bases between. CDR3 length: 13 residues. Germline V gene data show CDR1 as SGHVS and CDR2 as FQNEAQ.

The sample in question was blood, obtained from a patient whose treatment included radiotherapy and nephrectomy. The TCR was taken from a man aged 60 to 69 with renal cell carcinoma. This sequence joins TRBV7-8 and TRBJ1-2, with D perhaps matching TRBD1 (5 bases). CDR3 sequence reads: CASSPGRIEGYTF. Written as DNA, the CDR3 is TGTGCCAGCAGCCCAGGGCGGATTGAGGGCTACACCTTC.